The next 16 T cell receptor beta chains were all read from a single sample in a study of blood T cells in healthy people across ages. A second roughly 7 to 12 cycle PCR used barcoded and J-beta primers. TCRdb itself ran the 5' RACE reads through MiXCR, one entry per CDR3 protein. The profile covers hundreds of thousands of distinct CDR3 sequences, with more than 55% appearing a single time and roughly 24% taken by the ten largest. The sample was blood. These receptor sequences come from a man aged 35-49 years in good health.

The V gene is TRBV7-3, the J gene TRBJ2-2; 7 bases are a match to TRBD2. The CDR3 covers 16 residues. J lost 1 base, V lost 4 bases, and 6 bases had no gene match. Germline values: CDR1 SGHTA, CDR2 FQGTGA. The CDR3 DNA follows: TGTGCCAGCAGCTCCGCGGGAGTAGGGAACACCGGGGAGCTGTTTTTT. The encoded protein is CASSSAGVGNTGELFF.

The chain combines TRBV6-2 or TRBV6-3 with TRBJ1-1, with TRBD1 matching over 8 bases. Germline assignment: CDR1 MNHEY and CDR2 SVGEGT. The junction had 3 bases not matched to a gene; V was cut back by 5 bases and J by 10 bases. There are 11 residues in the CDR3. In nucleotides, the CDR3 is TGTGCCAGCAGTACGACAGGGGCAGCTTTCTTT. Its translation is CASSTTGAAFF.

The CDR3 nucleotides read TGTGCCAGCAGCCCTCCGGAGGGACAGGGGCCAGATACGCAGTATTTT. Translation: CASSPPEGQGPDTQYF. The chain employs TRBV12-3 or TRBV12-4 and TRBJ2-3; 10 bases are shared with TRBD1. V lost 6 bases to trimming and J lost 4 bases; unmatched junction nucleotides: 10. The CDR3 extends over 16 amino acids.

This clonotype has just one count. The V and J genes are TRBV14 and TRBJ2-6, with D hard to call. V dropped 3 bases and J dropped 0 bases, with 9 bases sitting between them. Germline CDR1 is SGHDN and CDR2 is FVKESK. The CDR3 totals 16 residues. CDR3 nucleotide sequence: TGTGCCAGCAGCCACTTAAAGAACTCTGGGGCCAACGTCCTGACTTTC. This translates into CASSHLKNSGANVLTF.

V and J are TRBV20-1 and TRBJ2-5; D not certain. Deletions cut 3 bases from V and 2 bases from J, with 25 bases between. CDR3 length: 18 residues. Germline V gives CDR1 DFQATT, CDR2 SNEGSKA (reference sequence). The CDR3 here is CSASTSSGPTRTQETQYF. The CDR3 DNA reads TGCAGTGCTAGTACATCATCCGGGCCTACGAGGACGCAAGAGACCCAGTACTTC.

This chain connects TRBV6-5 to TRBJ2-3; D unresolved. CDR1 is MNHEY, CDR2 SVGAGI, per germline. V lost 0 bases and J lost 2, with 15 bases in between. This CDR3 comprises 17 residues. The CDR3, as DNA: TGTGCCAGCAGTTACTCGGTTCGAGGAGCCTACACAGATACGCAGTATTTT. It translates to CASSYSVRGAYTDTQYF.

The J gene is TRBJ1-2, the V gene TRBV12-3 or TRBV12-4; no reliable D call. This CDR3 region has 13 residues. Trimming left V 5 bases short and J 0 bases short, with 7 bases between. CDR3 coding DNA: TGTGCCAGCAGTGCCGCCCCTAACTATGGCTACACCTTC. It yields the protein CASSAAPNYGYTF.

This sequence joins TRBV13 and TRBJ2-4; 7 bases match TRBD1. The J call could be wrong; TRBJ2-5 is a better fit for the DNA end. The CDR3 covers 14 residues. Germline assignment: CDR1 PRHDT and CDR2 FYEKMQ (reference sequence). For the CDR3, the DNA is TGTGCCAGCAGCGCGACGGGACAGCAAGAGACCCAGTACTTC. It specifies CASSATGQQETQYF.

The CDR3 sequence: CASSLGQGRGRNGYTF. CDR3 DNA sequence: TGTGCCAGCAGTTTGGGGCAGGGAAGAGGGCGTAATGGCTACACCTTC. This chain links TRBV12-3 or TRBV12-4 with TRBJ1-2; tentative D call: TRBD1 (5 bases). The CDR3 is 16 residues long. V was trimmed by 3 bases and J by 6 bases, leaving 20 bases between them.

J is TRBJ2-4 and V is TRBV11-2; D might be TRBD2 (5 bases). The CDR3 loop spans 16 amino acids. Germline V CDR1 and CDR2: SGHAT, FQNNGV. Trimming took 5 bases from V and 11 from J, leaving 25 bases between them. This chain's CDR3 is CASSTNPASGYGVQYF. In nucleotides, the CDR3 is TGTGCCAGCAGCACCAATCCGGCCAGCGGTTATGGGGTTCAGTACTTC.

This clonotype showed up just once. Germline is not matched at one junction end, which may reflect a read error. The V call is TRBV7-7, the J call TRBJ2-7; 7 bases are shared with TRBD1. Germline CDR1 SSHAT, CDR2 FNYEAQ (reference sequence). The CDR3 extends over 21 amino acids. The CDR3 nucleotides are TGTGCTAGCAGCTGCAATCCCCAGAGCAGCTGCGAAGGAACAGGGGTGGACGAGCAGTACTTC. The encoded protein is CASSCNPQSSCEGTGVDEQYF.

This clonotype was detected a few times. The chain recombines TRBV4-3 with TRBJ2-1; TRBD2 matches 10 bases. Per germline, CDR1 LGHNA and CDR2 YSLEER. The V and J ends lost 0 bases and 7 bases, in that order; junction bases with no gene match: 3. This CDR3 is 15 amino acids long. The CDR3 sequence: CASSQELAGRNEQFF. The CDR3 nucleotides are TGCGCCAGCAGCCAAGAACTAGCGGGACGGAATGAGCAGTTCTTC.

This chain uses TRBV2 with TRBJ2-7; the D gene could be TRBD1 or TRBD2 (5 bases each). There are 14 residues in the CDR3. Germline CDR1 is SNHLY and CDR2 is FYNNEI. V lost 7 bases, J lost 4 bases, and 17 bases lay in between. The CDR3 region is CASMVPGRIYEQYF. Written as DNA, the CDR3 is TGTGCCAGCATGGTTCCGGGACGGATTTACGAGCAGTACTTC.

V gene TRBV7-9 combines with J gene TRBJ2-5; D is possibly TRBD1 (6 bases). The CDR3 has 19 amino acids. The V end lost 4 bases, the J end lost 2 bases, and 26 bases lay between the germline ends. CDR1 SEHNR and CDR2 FQNEAQ come from the germline V gene (reference sequence). The chain's CDR3 is CASSSKGGQPTHPQETQYF. CDR3 DNA sequence: TGTGCCAGCAGCTCCAAAGGCGGACAGCCAACGCACCCTCAAGAGACCCAGTACTTC.

J is TRBJ2-5 and V is TRBV9; D is perhaps TRBD2 (6 bases). The V end lost 3 bases, the J end lost 5 bases, and 14 bases lay between the germline ends. CDR3 length: 14 residues. Looked up from germline, CDR1 is SGDLS and CDR2 is YYNGEE. CDR3 sequence: CASSEPNSGETQYF. The CDR3 bases are TGTGCCAGCAGCGAACCCAATAGCGGTGAGACCCAGTACTTC. The full variable domain, completed using reference TRBV9 and TRBJ2-5, is DSGVTQTPKHLITATGQRVTLRCSPRSGDLSVYWYQQSLDQGLQFLIQYYNGEERAKGNILERFSAQQFPDLHSELNLSSLELGDSALYFCASSEPNSGETQYFGPGTRLLVL.

The table lists this clonotype with a few counts. The chain employs TRBV6-1 and TRBJ2-2, with D possibly TRBD2 on 5 matching bases. This CDR3 region has 15 residues. V dropped 4 bases and J dropped 6 bases, with 15 bases sitting between them. Germline V gene lookup returns CDR1 MNHNS and CDR2 SASEGT. CDR3 residues: CASSVEGRVAGELFF. The DNA for the CDR3 is TGTGCCAGCAGTGTAGAGGGTAGGGTAGCCGGGGAGCTGTTTTTT.